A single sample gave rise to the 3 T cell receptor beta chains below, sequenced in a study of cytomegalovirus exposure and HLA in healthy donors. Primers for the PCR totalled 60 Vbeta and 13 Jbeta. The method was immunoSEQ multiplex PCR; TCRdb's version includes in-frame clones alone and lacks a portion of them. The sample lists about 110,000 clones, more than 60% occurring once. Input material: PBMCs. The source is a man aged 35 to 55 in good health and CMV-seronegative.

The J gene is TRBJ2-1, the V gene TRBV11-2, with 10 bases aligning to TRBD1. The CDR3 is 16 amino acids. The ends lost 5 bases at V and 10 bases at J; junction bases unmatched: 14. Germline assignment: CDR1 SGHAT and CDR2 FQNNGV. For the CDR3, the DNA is TGTGCCAGCAGCCTTGCCGGGACAGGGGTTTTAGGAGAGCAGTTCTTC. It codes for CASSLAGTGVLGEQFF.

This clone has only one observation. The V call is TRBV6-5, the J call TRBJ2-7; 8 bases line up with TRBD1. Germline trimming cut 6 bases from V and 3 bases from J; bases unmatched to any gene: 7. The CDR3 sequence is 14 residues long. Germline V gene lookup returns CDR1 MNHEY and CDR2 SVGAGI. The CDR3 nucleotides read TGTGCCAGCAGCTTCAGGGGGCTCTACTACGAGCAGTACTTC. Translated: CASSFRGLYYEQYF.

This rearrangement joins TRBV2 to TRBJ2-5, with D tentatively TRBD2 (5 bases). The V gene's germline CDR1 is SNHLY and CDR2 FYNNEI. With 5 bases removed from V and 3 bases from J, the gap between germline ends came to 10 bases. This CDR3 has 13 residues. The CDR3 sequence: CASSYETKETQYF. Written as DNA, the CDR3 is TGTGCCAGCAGTTACGAGACTAAAGAGACCCAGTACTTC.